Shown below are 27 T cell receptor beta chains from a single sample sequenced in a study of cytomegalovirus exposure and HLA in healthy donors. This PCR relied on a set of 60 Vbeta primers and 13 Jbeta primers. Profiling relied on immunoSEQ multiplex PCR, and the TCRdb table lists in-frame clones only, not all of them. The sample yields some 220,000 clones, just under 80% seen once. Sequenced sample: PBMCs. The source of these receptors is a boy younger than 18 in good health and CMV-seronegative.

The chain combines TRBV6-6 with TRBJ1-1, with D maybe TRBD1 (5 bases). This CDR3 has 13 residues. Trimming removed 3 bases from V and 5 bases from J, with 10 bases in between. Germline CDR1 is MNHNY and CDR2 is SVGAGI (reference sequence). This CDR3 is CASSYSRGTEAFF. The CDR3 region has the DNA TGTGCCAGCAGTTATTCCCGGGGGACTGAAGCTTTCTTT.

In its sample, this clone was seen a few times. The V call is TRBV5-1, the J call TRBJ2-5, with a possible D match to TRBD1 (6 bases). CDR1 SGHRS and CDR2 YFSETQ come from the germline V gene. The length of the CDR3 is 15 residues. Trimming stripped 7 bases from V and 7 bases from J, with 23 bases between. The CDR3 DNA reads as TGCGCCAGCCAAGAGGAAACGACGCGAGGGGGGACCCAGTACTTC. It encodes CASQEETTRGGTQYF.

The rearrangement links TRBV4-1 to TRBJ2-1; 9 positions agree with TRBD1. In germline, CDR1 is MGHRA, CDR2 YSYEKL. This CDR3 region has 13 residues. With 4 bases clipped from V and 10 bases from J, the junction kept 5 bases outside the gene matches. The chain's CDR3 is CASSPRQGVEQFF. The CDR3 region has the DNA TGCGCCAGCAGCCCTAGACAGGGGGTCGAGCAGTTCTTC.

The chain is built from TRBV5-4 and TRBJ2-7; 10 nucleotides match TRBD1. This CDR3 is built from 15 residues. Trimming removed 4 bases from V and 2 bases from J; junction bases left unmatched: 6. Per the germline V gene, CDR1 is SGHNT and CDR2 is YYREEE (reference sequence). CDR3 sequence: CASSDGQGEAYEQYF. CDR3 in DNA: TGTGCCAGCAGCGACGGACAGGGGGAAGCCTACGAGCAGTACTTC.

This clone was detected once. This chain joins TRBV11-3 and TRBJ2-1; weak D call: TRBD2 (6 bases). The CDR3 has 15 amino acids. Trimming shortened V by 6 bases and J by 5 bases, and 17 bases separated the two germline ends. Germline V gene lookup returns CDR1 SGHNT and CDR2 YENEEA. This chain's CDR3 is CASSKMGLPNNEQFF. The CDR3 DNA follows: TGTGCCAGCAGTAAGATGGGACTGCCCAACAATGAGCAGTTCTTC.

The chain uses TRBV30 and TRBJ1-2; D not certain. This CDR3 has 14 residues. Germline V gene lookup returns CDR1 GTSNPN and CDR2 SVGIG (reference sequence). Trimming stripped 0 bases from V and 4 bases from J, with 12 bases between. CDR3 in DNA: TGTGCCTGGAGTGTACGCAACAGATTCTATGGCTACACCTTC. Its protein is CAWSVRNRFYGYTF.

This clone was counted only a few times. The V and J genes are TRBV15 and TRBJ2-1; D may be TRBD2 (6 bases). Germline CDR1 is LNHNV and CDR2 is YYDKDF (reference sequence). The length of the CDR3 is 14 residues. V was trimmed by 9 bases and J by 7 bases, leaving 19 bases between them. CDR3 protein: CATVSGRLRNEQFF. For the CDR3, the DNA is TGTGCCACGGTGTCGGGGAGGTTGCGGAATGAGCAGTTCTTC.

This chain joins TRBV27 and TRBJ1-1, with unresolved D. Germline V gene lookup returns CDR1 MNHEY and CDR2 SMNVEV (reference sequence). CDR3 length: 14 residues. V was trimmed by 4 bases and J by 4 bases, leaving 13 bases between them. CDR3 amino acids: CASSSRARGTEAFF. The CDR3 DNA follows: TGTGCCAGCAGTTCCCGGGCCCGGGGCACTGAAGCTTTCTTT.

CDR3 bases: TGTGCCAGCTCACCACGAGGGTCCAACACTGAAGCTTTCTTT. Its protein is CASSPRGSNTEAFF. The J gene is TRBJ1-1, the V gene TRBV18, with D hard to call. The CDR3 is 14 residues long. The germline V gene has CDR1 KGHSH and CDR2 LQKENI. The ends were cut back, 1 base at V and 2 bases at J, with 8 bases in the middle.

The CDR3 DNA sequence: TGTGCCATCAGGGGGGAAGCGGGGCAAGCTTTCTTT. This translates into CAIRGEAGQAFF. The J gene is TRBJ1-1, the V gene TRBV10-3; the D gene is possibly TRBD1 (5 bases). Per the germline V gene, CDR1 is ENHRY and CDR2 is SYGVKD. This CDR3 region has 12 residues. Trimming took off 6 bases at V and 9 bases at J, with 14 bases between the two ends.

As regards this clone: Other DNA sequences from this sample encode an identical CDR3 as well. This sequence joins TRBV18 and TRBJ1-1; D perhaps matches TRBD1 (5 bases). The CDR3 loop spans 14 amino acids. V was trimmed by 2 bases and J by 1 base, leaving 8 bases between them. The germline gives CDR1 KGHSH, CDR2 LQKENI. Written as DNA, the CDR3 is TGTGCCAGCTCACCAGGGCAGGGGAACACTGAAGCTTTCTTT. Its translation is CASSPGQGNTEAFF.

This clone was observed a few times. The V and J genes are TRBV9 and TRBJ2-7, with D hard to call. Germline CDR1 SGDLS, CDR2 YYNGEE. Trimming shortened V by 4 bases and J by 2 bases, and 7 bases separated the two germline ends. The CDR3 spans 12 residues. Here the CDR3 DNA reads TGTGCCAGCAGCCATCCCACCTACGAGCAGTACTTC. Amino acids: CASSHPTYEQYF.

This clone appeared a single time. As DNA, the CDR3 is TGTGCCAGCAGCTTGCAGGCGCCCTCCTACGAGCAGTACTTC. This translates into CASSLQAPSYEQYF. The chain carries TRBV5-6 and TRBJ2-7; D is uncertain. The CDR3 extends over 14 amino acids. The germline gives CDR1 SGHDT, CDR2 YYEEEE. V lost 1 base, J lost 0 bases, and 8 bases lay in between.

The CDR3 sequence: CASSMTAPGTQETQYF. The DNA for the CDR3 is TGTGCCAGCAGCATGACTGCTCCCGGGACACAAGAGACCCAGTACTTC. V usage is TRBV7-3 and J usage is TRBJ2-5; maybe TRBD1 (6 bases). Per the germline V gene, CDR1 is SGHTA and CDR2 is FQGTGA. V lost 5 bases, J lost 2 bases, and 18 bases lay in between. CDR3 size: 16 residues.

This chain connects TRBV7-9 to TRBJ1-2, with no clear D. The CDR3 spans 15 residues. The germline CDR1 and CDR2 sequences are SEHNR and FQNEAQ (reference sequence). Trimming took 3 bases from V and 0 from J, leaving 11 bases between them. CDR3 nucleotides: TGTGCCAGCAGCTTTGGTTCAGGCCCTAACTATGGCTACACCTTC. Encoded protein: CASSFGSGPNYGYTF.

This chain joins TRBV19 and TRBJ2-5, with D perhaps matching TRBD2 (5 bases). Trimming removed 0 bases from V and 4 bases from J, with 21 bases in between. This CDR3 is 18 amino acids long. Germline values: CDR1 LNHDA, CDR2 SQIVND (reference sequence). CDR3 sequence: CASSIDLSRLASIETQYF. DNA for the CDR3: TGTGCCAGTAGTATAGATCTATCCCGCCTAGCCTCGATAGAGACCCAGTACTTC.

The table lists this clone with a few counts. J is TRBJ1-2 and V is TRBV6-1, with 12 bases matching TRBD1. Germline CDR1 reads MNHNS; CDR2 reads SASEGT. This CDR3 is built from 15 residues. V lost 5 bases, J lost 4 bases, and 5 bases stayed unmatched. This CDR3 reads CASSWGTGGAYGYTF. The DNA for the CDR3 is TGTGCCAGCAGTTGGGGGACAGGGGGCGCCTATGGCTACACCTTC.

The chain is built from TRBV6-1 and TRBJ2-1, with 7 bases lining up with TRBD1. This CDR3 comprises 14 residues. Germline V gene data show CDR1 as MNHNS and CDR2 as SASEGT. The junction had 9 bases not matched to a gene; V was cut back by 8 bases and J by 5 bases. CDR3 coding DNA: TGTGCCAGCCTCTTGGGGACAGTTAACAATGAGCAGTTCTTC. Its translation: CASLLGTVNNEQFF.

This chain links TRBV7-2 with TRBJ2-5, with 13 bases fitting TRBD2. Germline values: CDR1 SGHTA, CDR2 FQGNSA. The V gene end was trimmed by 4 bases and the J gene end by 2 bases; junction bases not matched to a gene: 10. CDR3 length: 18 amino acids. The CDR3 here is CASSSRLAGGLLQETQYF. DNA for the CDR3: TGTGCCAGCAGCTCCAGACTAGCGGGGGGACTCTTACAAGAGACCCAGTACTTC.

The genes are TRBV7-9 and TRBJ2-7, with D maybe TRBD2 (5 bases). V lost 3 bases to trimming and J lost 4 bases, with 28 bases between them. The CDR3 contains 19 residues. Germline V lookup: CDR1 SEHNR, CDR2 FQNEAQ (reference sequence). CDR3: CASSLPKREPGYRAYEQYF. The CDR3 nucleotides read TGTGCCAGCAGCTTGCCGAAAAGGGAACCGGGGTATAGAGCATACGAGCAGTACTTC.

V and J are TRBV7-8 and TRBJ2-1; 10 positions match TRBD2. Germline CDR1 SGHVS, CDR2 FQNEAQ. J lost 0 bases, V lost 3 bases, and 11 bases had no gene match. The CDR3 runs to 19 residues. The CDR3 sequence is CASSLRASGSVFSYNEQFF. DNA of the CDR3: TGTGCCAGCAGCTTGAGGGCTAGCGGGAGTGTTTTCTCCTACAATGAGCAGTTCTTC.

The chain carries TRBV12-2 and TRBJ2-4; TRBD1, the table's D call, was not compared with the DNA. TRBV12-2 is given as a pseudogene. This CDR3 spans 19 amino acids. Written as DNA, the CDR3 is TGTGCAAGTCGCTTTAAATACGTACGGAGGGGGCGCGGCAAAAACATTCAGTACTTC. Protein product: CASRFKYVRRGRGKNIQYF.

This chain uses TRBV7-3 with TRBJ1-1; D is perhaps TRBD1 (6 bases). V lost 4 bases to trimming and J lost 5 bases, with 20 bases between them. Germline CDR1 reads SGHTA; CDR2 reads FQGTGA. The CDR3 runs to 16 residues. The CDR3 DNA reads TGTGCCAGCAGCTCGACACAGGGTGGCGTGGGTACTGAAGCTTTCTTT. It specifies CASSSTQGGVGTEAFF.

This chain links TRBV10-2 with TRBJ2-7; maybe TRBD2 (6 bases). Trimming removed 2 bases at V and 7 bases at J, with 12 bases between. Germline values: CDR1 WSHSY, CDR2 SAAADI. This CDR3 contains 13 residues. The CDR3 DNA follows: TGCGCCAGCAGTGAGGGTCGGGAGTGGGAGCAGTACTTC. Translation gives CASSEGREWEQYF.

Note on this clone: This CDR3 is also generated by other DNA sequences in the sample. The CDR3 sequence: CASSGLAEETQYF. The CDR3 DNA reads as TGTGCCAGTTCAGGACTCGCGGAAGAGACCCAGTACTTC. The chain has TRBV19 and TRBJ2-5, with D possibly being TRBD2 (5 bases). CDR3 size: 13 residues. V lost 8 bases, J lost 3 bases, and 13 bases lay in between. The germline gives CDR1 LNHDA, CDR2 SQIVND (reference sequence).

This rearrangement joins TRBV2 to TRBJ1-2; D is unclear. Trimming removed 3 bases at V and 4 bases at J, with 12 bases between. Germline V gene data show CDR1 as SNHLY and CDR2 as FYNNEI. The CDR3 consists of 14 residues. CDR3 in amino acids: CASSDRRPSYGYTF. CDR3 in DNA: TGTGCCAGCAGTGACCGGAGGCCCTCCTATGGCTACACCTTC.

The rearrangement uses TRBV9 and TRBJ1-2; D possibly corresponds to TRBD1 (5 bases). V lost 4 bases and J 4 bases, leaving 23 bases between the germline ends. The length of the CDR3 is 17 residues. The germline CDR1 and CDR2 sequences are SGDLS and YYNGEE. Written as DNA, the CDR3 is TGTGCCAGCAGCTCAGACGTGGTGGGGCCGTTCCTCTATGGCTACACCTTC. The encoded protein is CASSSDVVGPFLYGYTF.